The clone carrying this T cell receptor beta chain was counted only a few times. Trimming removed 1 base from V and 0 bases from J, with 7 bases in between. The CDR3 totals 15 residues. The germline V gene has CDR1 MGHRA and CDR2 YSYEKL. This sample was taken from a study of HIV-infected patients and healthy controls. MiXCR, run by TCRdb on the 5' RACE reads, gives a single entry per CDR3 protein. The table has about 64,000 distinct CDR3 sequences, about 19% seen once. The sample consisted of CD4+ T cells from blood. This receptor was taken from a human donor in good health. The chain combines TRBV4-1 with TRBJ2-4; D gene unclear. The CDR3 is CASSQGNQAKNIQYF. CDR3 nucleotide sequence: TGCGCCAGCAGCCAAGGAAACCAAGCCAAAAACATTCAGTACTTC.